This T cell receptor beta chain derives from a study of shared clonotypes between healthy human individuals. Trimming cost V 2 bases and J 4 bases, with 15 bases left between them. The CDR3 contains 15 residues. Germline CDR1 reads SGHRS; CDR2 reads YFSETQ. TCRdb's copy holds only in-frame clones and misses some; the assay was immunoSEQ multiplex PCR. Of approximately 2,300,000 clones detected, roughly 90% appear once; the ten largest clones hold around 0.35%. The TCR comes from a man aged 18 to 30 in good health. Some clones in this sample may be carry-over from other donors' samples. This chain links TRBV5-1 with TRBJ2-5; D might be TRBD1 (6 bases). The sequencing input was naive CD4+ T cells from PBMCs. Described subset: CD45RA+ positively selected. CDR3 in DNA: TGCGCCAGCAGCTTAATCCTGGGGGCCGGAGAGACCCAGTACTTC. Its translation: CASSLILGAGETQYF.